This T cell receptor beta chain was captured by sequencing in a study of T-cell reconstitution after alpha-beta-depleted transplantation in children. Study results and caveats: At around two months after transplant, the alpha-beta T cells were reportedly derived from several hundred expanded clones that came from non-depleted graft cells. T-cell numbers and diversity, one year after transplant, stemmed largely from T cells that were newly produced. There were some patients whose high TCRbeta diversity at day 60 came from surviving recipient T cells and thymic progenitors.

A library of TCRbeta sequences, prepared with unique molecular identifiers, was generated. In TCRdb, the PCR reads were re-called with MiXCR into one record per CDR3 protein. The sample gives approximately 500,000 distinct CDR3 sequences, approximately 10% of which show up once; 2% to 2.5% is in the top ten. This clonotype was counted only a few times. What it binds is not known. The germline V and J ends were trimmed by 2 bases and 2 bases, with 13 bases remaining between them. This CDR3 spans 16 amino acids. The chain joins TRBV12-3 or TRBV12-4 to TRBJ1-5, with a weak D call TRBD1 (5 bases). The receptor was isolated from a child aged 2 to 15 with inherited bone marrow failure, due to receive a stem cell transplant. Sequenced material: PBMCs, taken before TCRalphabeta/CD19-depleted stem cell transplant. CDR3 amino acids: CASSLLGPAGNQPQHF. Written as DNA, the CDR3 is TGTGCCAGCAGTTTATTGGGGCCTGCGGGCAATCAGCCCCAGCATTTT.